The T cell receptor beta chain described here comes from a study of CD8+CD57+ T cells in acquired aplastic anemia. The junction had 9 bases not matched to a gene; V was cut back by 10 bases and J by 7 bases. Germline CDR1 KGHDR, CDR2 SFDVKD. This CDR3 has 12 residues. The authors sequenced patients whose flow cytometry had shown CD8+CD57+ cell expansion. Every patient presented with severe acquired aplastic anemia. Prior therapy had not been administered to any patient at the time of blood sampling. On this clonotype itself: Its specificity is unknown.

Study results and limitations: The number of CD8+ CDR3 sequences shared by patients and controls was 25 to 35.

Investigators profiled TCR beta VDJ and CDR3 from genomic DNA template. One entry per CDR3 protein, called by TCRdb with MiXCR from the reads. The data hold roughly 240,000 distinct CDR3 sequences, with about 44% observed a single time. The sample taken for sequencing was sorted CD4+, CD8+, or CD8+CD57+ T cells (not recorded which) from PBMCs. The clonotype was recovered from a human donor with aplastic anemia. The V gene is TRBV24-1, the J gene TRBJ2-7; 7 positions match TRBD1. This CDR3 is CATGTESNEQYF. In nucleotides, the CDR3 is TGTGCCACTGGGACAGAGTCAAATGAGCAGTACTTC.